Shown below are 8 T cell receptor beta chains from a single sample sequenced in a study of blood T cell repertoires in COVID-19. Some clones are missing from TCRdb's copy, which holds only in-frame ones; the method was immunoSEQ multiplex PCR. The sample has under 300,000 clones, approximately 84% seen once. Material for sequencing was PBMCs or T cells enriched from blood (not recorded which). The receptors originated from a woman aged 50 to 60 who had been exposed to COVID-19.

The chain joins TRBV5-1 to TRBJ1-4; a weak D match, TRBD1 (5 bases). Trimming took 1 base from V and 2 from J, leaving 12 bases between them. This CDR3 spans 16 amino acids. CDR1 and CDR2 (germline): SGHRS, YFSETQ. The CDR3: CASSLMGRGTNEKLFF. In DNA, the CDR3 is TGCGCCAGCAGCTTGATGGGACGGGGGACTAATGAAAAACTGTTTTTT.

The chain recombines TRBV12-3 or TRBV12-4 with TRBJ2-7, with 8 bases lining up with TRBD1. The CDR3 has 13 amino acids. The ends lost 7 bases at V and 7 bases at J; junction bases unmatched: 9. CDR3 sequence (DNA): TGTGCCAGCACCGCAGGGGGCAGGTGGGAGCAGTACTTC. Encoded protein: CASTAGGRWEQYF.

The CDR3 DNA sequence: TGTGCCAGCAGCTTAGACGCGCCCTATGGCTACACCTTC. Translating gives CASSLDAPYGYTF. The V gene is TRBV7-8, the J gene TRBJ1-2, with D hard to call. The V gene's germline CDR1 is SGHVS and CDR2 FQNEAQ. The CDR3 length is 13 residues. Deletions cut 1 base from V and 4 bases from J, with 7 bases between.

The J gene is TRBJ1-2, the V gene TRBV5-6, with TRBD1 identical over 7 bases. The V gene end was trimmed by 4 bases and the J gene end by 4 bases; junction bases not matched to a gene: 10. The CDR3 contains 15 residues. Germline V gene lookup returns CDR1 SGHDT and CDR2 YYEEEE. The CDR3 region is CASSRQGGGSYGYTF. In DNA, the CDR3 is TGTGCCAGCAGCCGGCAGGGGGGCGGAAGCTATGGCTACACCTTC.

This rearrangement joins TRBV5-4 to TRBJ1-2; 8 bases map to TRBD1. V shed 2 bases, J shed 2 bases, and the junction held 2 bases outside the gene matches. This CDR3 comprises 14 residues. CDR1 and CDR2 (germline): SGHNT, YYREEE (reference sequence). The CDR3 DNA reads as TGTGCCAGCAGCTTTAGGACAGGGAACTATGGCTACACCTTC. It codes for CASSFRTGNYGYTF.

The V and J genes are TRBV7-9 and TRBJ1-1, with D uncertain. The V end was cut by 5 bases, the J end by 1 base, with 14 bases between. The CDR3 has 15 amino acids. From germline, CDR1 is SEHNR and CDR2 FQNEAQ (reference sequence). Here the CDR3 DNA reads TGTGCCAGCAGCACGCCCGGGGTTGGGAACACTGAAGCTTTCTTT. Protein sequence: CASSTPGVGNTEAFF.

The rearrangement links TRBV24-1 to TRBJ2-2; D uncertain. V lost 4 bases and J 7 bases, leaving 9 bases between the germline ends. The CDR3 is 13 residues long. The germline V gene has CDR1 KGHDR and CDR2 SFDVKD. CDR3 DNA: TGTGCCACCAGTGACAACACCGTCGGGGAGCTGTTTTTT. Translating it yields CATSDNTVGELFF.

V is TRBV14 and J is TRBJ2-4; TRBD1 agrees at 9 bases. The CDR3 runs 17 residues. The junction had 6 bases not matched to a gene; V was cut back by 2 bases and J by 1 base. Germline loops: CDR1 SGHDN, CDR2 FVKESK. The CDR3 protein is CASSQTGGKQAKNIQYF. For the CDR3, the DNA is TGTGCCAGCAGCCAAACAGGGGGCAAGCAGGCCAAAAACATTCAGTACTTC. Variable domain in full (rest from reference TRBV14 and TRBJ2-4): EAGVTQFPSHSVIEKGQTVTLRCDPISGHDNLYWYRRVMGKEIKFLLHFVKESKQDESGMPNNRFLAERTGGTYSTLKVQPAELEDSGVYFCASSQTGGKQAKNIQYFGAGTRLSVL.